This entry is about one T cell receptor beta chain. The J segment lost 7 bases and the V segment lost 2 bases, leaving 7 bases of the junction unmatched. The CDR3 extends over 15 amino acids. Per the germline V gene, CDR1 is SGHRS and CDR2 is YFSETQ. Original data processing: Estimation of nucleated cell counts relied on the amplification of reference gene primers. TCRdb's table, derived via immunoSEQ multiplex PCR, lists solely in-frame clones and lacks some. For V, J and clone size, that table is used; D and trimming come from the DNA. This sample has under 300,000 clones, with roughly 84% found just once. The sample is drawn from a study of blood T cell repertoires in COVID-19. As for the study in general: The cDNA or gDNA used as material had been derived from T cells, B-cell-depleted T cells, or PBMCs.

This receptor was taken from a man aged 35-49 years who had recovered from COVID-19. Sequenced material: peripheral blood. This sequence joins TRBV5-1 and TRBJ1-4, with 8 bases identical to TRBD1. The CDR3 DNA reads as TGCGCCAGCAGCTTCGTGACAGGGGATGGTGAAAAACTGTTTTTT. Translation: CASSFVTGDGEKLFF.